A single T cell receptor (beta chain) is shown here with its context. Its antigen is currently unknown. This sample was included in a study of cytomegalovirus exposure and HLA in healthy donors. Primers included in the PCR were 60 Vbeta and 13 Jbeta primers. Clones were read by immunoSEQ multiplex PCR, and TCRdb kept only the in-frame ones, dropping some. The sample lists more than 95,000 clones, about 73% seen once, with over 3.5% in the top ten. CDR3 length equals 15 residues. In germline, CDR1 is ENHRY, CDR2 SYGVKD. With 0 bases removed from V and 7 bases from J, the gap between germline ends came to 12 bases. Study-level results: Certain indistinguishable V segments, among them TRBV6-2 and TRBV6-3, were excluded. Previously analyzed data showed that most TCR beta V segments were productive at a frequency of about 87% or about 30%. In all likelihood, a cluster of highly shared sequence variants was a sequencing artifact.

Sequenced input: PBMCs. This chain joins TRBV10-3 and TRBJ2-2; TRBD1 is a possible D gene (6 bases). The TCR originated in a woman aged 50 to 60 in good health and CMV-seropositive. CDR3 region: CAISESKGVIGELFF. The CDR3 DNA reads TGTGCCATCAGTGAGTCGAAGGGGGTTATCGGGGAGCTGTTTTTT.